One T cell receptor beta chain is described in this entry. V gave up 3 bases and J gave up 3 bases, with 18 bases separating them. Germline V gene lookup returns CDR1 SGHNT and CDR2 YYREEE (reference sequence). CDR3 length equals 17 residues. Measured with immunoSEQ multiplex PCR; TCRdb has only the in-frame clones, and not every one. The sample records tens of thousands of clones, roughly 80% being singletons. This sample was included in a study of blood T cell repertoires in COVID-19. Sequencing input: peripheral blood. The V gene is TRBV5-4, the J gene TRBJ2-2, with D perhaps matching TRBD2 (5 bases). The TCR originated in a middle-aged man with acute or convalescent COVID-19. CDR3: CASSSRWAGRDTGELFF. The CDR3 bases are TGTGCCAGCAGCTCCCGGTGGGCTGGGCGGGACACCGGGGAGCTGTTTTTT.